A single sample is the source of the 17 T cell receptor beta chains below, sequenced in a study of T cell responses to AZD1222 COVID-19 vaccine. Using immunoSEQ multiplex PCR, the repertoire was profiled, and TCRdb retains in-frame clones only, with some absent. The sample records tens of thousands of clones, 70% to 90% being singletons. Sequenced material: peripheral blood, taken on day 0 of AZD1222 vaccination. These receptors were obtained from an adult in good health.

The V gene is TRBV5-1, the J gene TRBJ1-4, with D possibly TRBD1 on 6 matching bases. The ends were cut back, 3 bases at V and 5 bases at J, with 11 bases in the middle. Germline V gives CDR1 SGHRS, CDR2 YFSETQ. The length of the CDR3 is 14 residues. CDR3 bases: TGCGCCAGCAGCTCAACAGGGATGAATGAAAAACTGTTTTTT. Residues: CASSSTGMNEKLFF.

This chain joins TRBV7-2 and TRBJ2-5; D is unresolved. CDR1 SGHTA and CDR2 FQGNSA come from the germline V gene. This CDR3 contains 14 residues. V lost 3 bases and J 4 bases, leaving 12 bases between the germline ends. The CDR3 loop reads CASSLFVGRETQYF. CDR3 DNA: TGTGCCAGCAGCTTGTTCGTGGGTAGAGAGACCCAGTACTTC.

CDR3 protein: CASSTEGRGYTF. CDR3 sequence (DNA): TGTGCCAGCAGTACGGAAGGGCGGGGCTACACCTTC. The J gene is TRBJ1-2, the V gene TRBV6-5; D is uncertain. Trimming left V 5 bases short and J 8 bases short, with 12 bases between. The CDR3 contains 12 residues. The V gene's germline CDR1 is MNHEY and CDR2 SVGAGI.

This rearrangement joins TRBV6-5 to TRBJ2-1, with unresolved D. Germline CDR1 reads MNHEY; CDR2 reads SVGAGI. The CDR3 spans 15 residues. Trimming left V 6 bases short and J 0 bases short, with 12 bases between. The CDR3 reads CASRSLTSSYNEQFF. CDR3 nucleotide sequence: TGTGCCAGCAGAAGCCTGACGAGCTCCTACAATGAGCAGTTCTTC.

The V call is TRBV6-5, the J call TRBJ1-1, with 7 bases that match TRBD1. V lost 6 bases to trimming and J lost 0 bases; unmatched junction nucleotides: 4. The CDR3 covers 14 residues. Germline CDR1 reads MNHEY; CDR2 reads SVGAGI. CDR3 residues: CASRETGLNTEAFF. In nucleotides, the CDR3 is TGTGCCAGCAGAGAGACAGGGTTGAACACTGAAGCTTTCTTT.

J is TRBJ1-1 and V is TRBV3-1 (or the pseudogene TRBV3-2), with a tentative D call TRBD1 (5 bases). Germline lookup yields CDR1 LGHDT and CDR2 YNNKEL (reference sequence). The CDR3 is 15 residues long. The V end lost 4 bases, the J end lost 0 bases, and 12 bases lay between the germline ends. The CDR3 loop is CASSREGTVNTEAFF. In nucleotides, the CDR3 is TGTGCCAGCAGCCGCGAAGGGACGGTGAACACTGAAGCTTTCTTT.

CDR3 nucleotide sequence: TGTGCCAGCAGTTTCGGCCTAGCGGTTGAGCAGTTCTTC. Protein sequence: CASSFGLAVEQFF. J is TRBJ2-1 and V is TRBV12-3 or TRBV12-4, with 7 bases aligning to TRBD2. There are 13 residues in the CDR3. V lost 3 bases, J lost 9 bases, and 5 bases stayed unmatched.

The rearrangement joins TRBV28 to TRBJ1-6; D unclear. V was clipped by 10 bases and J by 7 bases, with 14 bases between them. The germline gives CDR1 MDHEN, CDR2 SYDVKM. The CDR3 extends over 13 amino acids. CDR3 protein: CATNPLFNSPLHF. The DNA for the CDR3 is TGTGCCACCAACCCCCTCTTCAATTCACCCCTCCACTTT.

The chain employs TRBV27 and TRBJ2-4; TRBD1 agrees at 10 bases. The CDR3 consists of 13 residues. The germline V gene encodes CDR1 MNHEY and CDR2 SMNVEV (reference sequence). V trimming: 5 bases; J trimming: 8 bases; junction bases outside the gene matches: 3. CDR3 in amino acids: CASSLGQGYIQYF. In nucleotides, the CDR3 is TGTGCCAGCAGTCTGGGACAGGGGTACATTCAGTACTTC.

V gene TRBV5-1 combines with J gene TRBJ1-2; TRBD1 aligns across 9 bases. The CDR3 has 16 amino acids. Trimming cost V 2 bases and J 4 bases; bases outside gene matches: 9. CDR1 is SGHRS and CDR2 is YFSETQ in the germline V gene. The CDR3 is CASSFQQGARGYGYTF. The DNA for the CDR3 is TGCGCCAGCAGCTTCCAACAGGGGGCGCGGGGCTATGGCTACACCTTC.

This sequence joins TRBV5-5 and TRBJ2-5; 8 nucleotides align to TRBD1. The germline V gene has CDR1 SGHKS and CDR2 YYEKEE (reference sequence). After removal of 1 base from V and 5 bases from J, the junction contained 7 bases not matched to a gene. CDR3 length: 15 amino acids. The CDR3 loop is CASSLPGQGRETQYF. For the CDR3, the DNA is TGTGCCAGCAGCTTGCCCGGACAGGGTAGGGAGACCCAGTACTTC. Complete variable domain (other parts from reference TRBV5-5 and TRBJ2-5): DAGVTQSPTHLIKTRGQQVTLRCSPISGHKSVSWYQQVLGQGPQFIFQYYEKEERGRGNFPDRFSARQFPNYSSELNVNALLLGDSALYLCASSLPGQGRETQYFGPGTRLLVL.

This chain uses TRBV11-3 with TRBJ2-7, with 8 bases fitting TRBD2. Germline trimming cut 1 base from V and 3 bases from J; bases unmatched to any gene: 11. The CDR3 loop spans 17 amino acids. Germline CDR1 is SGHNT and CDR2 is YENEEA. CDR3 coding DNA: TGTGCCAGCAGCTTAGGTAGCGGGGAGAAAAAGGACTACGAGCAGTACTTC. This encodes CASSLGSGEKKDYEQYF. The full variable domain, its missing parts supplied by reference TRBV11-3 and TRBJ2-7, is EAGVVQSPRYKIIEKKQPVAFWCNPISGHNTLYWYLQNLGQGPELLIRYENEEAVDDSQLPKDRFSAERLKGVDSTLKIQPAELGDSAVYLCASSLGSGEKKDYEQYFGPGTRLTVT.

The rearrangement uses TRBV2 and TRBJ1-3; D is unresolved. CDR1 is SNHLY, CDR2 FYNNEI, per germline. The CDR3 covers 14 residues. Trimming took off 3 bases at V and 0 bases at J, with 6 bases between the two ends. CDR3 loop: CASSDWNSGNTIYF. The CDR3 nucleotides read TGTGCCAGCAGTGATTGGAACTCTGGAAACACCATATATTTT. The full variable domain, in which reference TRBV2 and TRBJ1-3 provide the parts outside the CDR3, is EPEVTQTPSHQVTQMGQEVILRCVPISNHLYFYWYRQILGQKVEFLVSFYNNEISEKSEIFDDQFSVERPDGSNFTLKIRSTKLEDSAMYFCASSDWNSGNTIYFGEGSWLTVV.

CDR3: CAWSGDGTRYGYTF. CDR3 DNA sequence: TGTGCCTGGAGTGGAGACGGAACCCGCTATGGCTACACCTTC. The V and J genes are TRBV30 and TRBJ1-2; D ambiguous. V dropped 1 base and J dropped 4 bases, with 13 bases sitting between them. The germline CDR1 and CDR2 sequences are GTSNPN and SVGIG (reference sequence). The CDR3 contains 14 residues.

The genes are TRBV6-5 and TRBJ2-2; maybe TRBD1 (6 bases). CDR1 MNHEY and CDR2 SVGAGI come from the germline V gene. This CDR3 contains 15 residues. V was pared by 5 bases and J by 6 bases, with 16 bases between. The CDR3 region is CASSLSRTDPGELFF. The CDR3 DNA follows: TGTGCCAGCAGTCTCAGCCGGACAGACCCCGGGGAGCTGTTTTTT.

The DNA of the CDR3 is TGTGCCAGCAGTTCCGGACAGCCCGGGGAGCTGTTTTTT. It is translated as CASSSGQPGELFF. The V gene is TRBV6-5, the J gene TRBJ2-2, with TRBD1 as a possible D gene (6 bases). V was pared by 4 bases and J by 6 bases, with 9 bases between. Germline V gene data show CDR1 as MNHEY and CDR2 as SVGAGI. This CDR3 is 13 amino acids long.

This chain links TRBV5-3 with TRBJ2-4; D unresolved. TRBV5-3 falls under the ORF class, with uncertain function. V shed 3 bases and J shed 8 bases, with 18 bases lying between them. This CDR3 comprises 15 residues. The CDR3 protein is CARSSHWEREHIQYF. The CDR3 DNA is TGTGCCAGAAGCTCCCATTGGGAAAGGGAACACATTCAGTACTTC.